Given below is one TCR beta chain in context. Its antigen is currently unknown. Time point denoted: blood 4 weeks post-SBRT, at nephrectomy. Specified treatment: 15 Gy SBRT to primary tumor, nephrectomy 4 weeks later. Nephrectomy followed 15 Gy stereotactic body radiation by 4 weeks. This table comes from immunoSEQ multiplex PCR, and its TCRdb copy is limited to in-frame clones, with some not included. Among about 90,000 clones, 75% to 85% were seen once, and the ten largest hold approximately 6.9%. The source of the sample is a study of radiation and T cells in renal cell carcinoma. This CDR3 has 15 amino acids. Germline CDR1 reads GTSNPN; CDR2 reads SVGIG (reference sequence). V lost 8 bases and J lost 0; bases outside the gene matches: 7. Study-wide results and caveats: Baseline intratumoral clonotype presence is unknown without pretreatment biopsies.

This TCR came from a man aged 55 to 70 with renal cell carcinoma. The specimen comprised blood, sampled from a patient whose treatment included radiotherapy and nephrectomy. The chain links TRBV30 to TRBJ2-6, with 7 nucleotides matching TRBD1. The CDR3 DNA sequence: TGTGCCGCTGACAGGGCCGGCTCTGGGGCCAACGTCCTGACTTTC. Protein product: CAADRAGSGANVLTF.